This T cell receptor (beta chain) was captured by sequencing in a study of CD8+ T cells in alopecia areata. RNA was isolated and reverse transcribed to cDNA, the sequencing template. Sequencing used immunoSEQ multiplex PCR; TCRdb keeps in-frame clones, though not all of them. Altogether about 210,000 clones are present, under 70% being singletons, with the ten largest covering roughly 4.2%. On this clone: Its antigen is currently unknown.

The V gene's germline CDR1 is DFQATT and CDR2 SNEGSKA (reference sequence). This CDR3 contains 10 residues. Trimming removed 5 bases at V and 9 bases at J, with 7 bases between. Treatment reported: oral pan-JAK inhibitor, 5-10 mg twice daily. Study-wide points: Sequenced scalp T cells also include alphabeta T cells resident in normal skin.

The sequence came from a human donor with alopecia areata. Sequenced material: CD4+ T cells sorted from blood, taken at week 4, from a patient treated with tofacitinib. This chain links TRBV20-1 with TRBJ2-2, with a possible D match to TRBD1 (5 bases). DNA of the CDR3: TGCAGTGCTCTGGACAGGGAGCTGTTTTTT. The encoded protein is CSALDRELFF.